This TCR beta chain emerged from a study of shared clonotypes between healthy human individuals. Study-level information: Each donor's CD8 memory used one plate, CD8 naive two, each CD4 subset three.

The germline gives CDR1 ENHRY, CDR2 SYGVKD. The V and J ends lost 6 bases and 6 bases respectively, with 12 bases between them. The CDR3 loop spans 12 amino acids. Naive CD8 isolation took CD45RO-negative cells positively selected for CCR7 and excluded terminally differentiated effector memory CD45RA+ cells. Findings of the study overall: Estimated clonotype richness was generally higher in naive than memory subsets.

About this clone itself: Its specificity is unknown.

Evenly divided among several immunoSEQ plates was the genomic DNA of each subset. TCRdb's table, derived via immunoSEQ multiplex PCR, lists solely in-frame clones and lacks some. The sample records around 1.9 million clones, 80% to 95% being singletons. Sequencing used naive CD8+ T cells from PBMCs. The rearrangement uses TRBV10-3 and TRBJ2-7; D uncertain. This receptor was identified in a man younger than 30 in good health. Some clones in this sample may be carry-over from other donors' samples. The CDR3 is CAIRDGLFEQYF. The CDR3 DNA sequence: TGTGCCATCAGGGACGGGCTTTTCGAGCAGTACTTC.